These T cell receptor beta chains were read from a single sample in a study of cytomegalovirus exposure and HLA in healthy donors. Produced via immunoSEQ multiplex PCR; TCRdb's table is partial and in-frame only. The sample lists about 150,000 clones, roughly 77% seen once, with under 5.5% in the top ten. Sequences were obtained from PBMCs. The receptors here all came from a man aged 30-40 years in good health. CDR3s leave out the opening cysteine and the closing phenylalanine or tryptophan. Fields, in order: J gene, V gene, CDR3 protein.

>TRBJ2-5|TRBV7-2
ASSLVPTGGGPQETQY
>TRBJ1-4|TRBV28
ASRSAGKLEKLF
>TRBJ1-2|TRBV25-1
ASSEYGTLDGYT
>TRBJ2-7|TRBV27
ASSFQGQGAYEQY
>TRBJ2-1|TRBV11-2
ASSSPRDKGDNEQF
>TRBJ2-3|TRBV7-9
SSTSAVGTDTQY
>TRBJ2-3|TRBV25-1
ASGTEDTQY
>TRBJ2-5|TRBV29-1
SVAGSGGAGETQY
>TRBJ2-1|TRBV9
ASSGHARGSYNEQF
>TRBJ1-1|TRBV9
ASSVVWDRAGTEAF
>TRBJ2-5|TRBV4-3
ASSQSTGRETQY
>TRBJ2-7|TRBV12-2
ASRPPSQGGYEQY
>TRBJ1-4|TRBV5-8
ASSLNPGATNEKLF
>TRBJ2-7|TRBV5-8
ASTRGTAILEQY
>TRBJ1-1|TRBV7-3
ASSWGPGGTEAF
>TRBJ1-2|TRBV4-1
ASSQDRESSYGYT
>TRBJ2-2|TRBV7-3
ASSLGHGRAAAGELF
>TRBJ2-5|TRBV9
ASSVDSGTTGGTQY
>TRBJ2-3|TRBV28
ASSYAQNTDTQY
>TRBJ2-3|TRBV6-1
ASSDRQGADTQY